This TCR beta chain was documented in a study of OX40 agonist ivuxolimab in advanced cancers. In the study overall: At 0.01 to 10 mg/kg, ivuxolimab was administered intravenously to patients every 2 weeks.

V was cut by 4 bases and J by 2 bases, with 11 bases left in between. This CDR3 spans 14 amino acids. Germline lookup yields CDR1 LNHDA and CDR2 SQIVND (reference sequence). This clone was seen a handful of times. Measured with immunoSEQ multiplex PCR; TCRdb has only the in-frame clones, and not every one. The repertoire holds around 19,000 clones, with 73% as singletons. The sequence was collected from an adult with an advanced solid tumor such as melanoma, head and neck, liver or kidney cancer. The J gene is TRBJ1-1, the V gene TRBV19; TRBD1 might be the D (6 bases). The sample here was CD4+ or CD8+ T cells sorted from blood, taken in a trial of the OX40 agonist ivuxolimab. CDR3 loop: CASSSRTDNTEAFF. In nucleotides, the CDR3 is TGTGCCAGTAGTAGTCGGACAGATAACACTGAAGCTTTCTTT.